This T cell receptor (beta chain) appears in the sequencing data of a study of shared clonotypes between healthy human individuals. The table lists this clone with a count of one. The CDR3 sequence is 14 residues long. In germline, CDR1 is SGHAT, CDR2 FQNNGV. Trimming left V 2 bases short and J 7 bases short, with 12 bases between. Some clones are missing from TCRdb's copy, which holds only in-frame ones; the method was immunoSEQ multiplex PCR. This table holds about 2.4 million clones, approximately 93% found once. This sequence joins TRBV11-2 and TRBJ2-1, with D possibly TRBD2 on 5 matching bases. This sequence originates from a man between 18 and 35 years old in good health. Some clones in this sample may be carry-over from other donors' samples. Sequenced: naive CD4+ T cells from PBMCs. Subset: CD45RA+ positively selected. In DNA form, the CDR3 reads TGTGCCAGCAGCTTAACGACGGGGATGAATGAGCAGTTCTTC. Translated, it gives CASSLTTGMNEQFF.